Presented here are 22 T cell receptor beta chains from one specimen sequenced in a study of a mutant IDH1 vaccine in newly diagnosed glioma. Time point defined: week 5, during vaccination. All doses held 300 ug of mutant IDH1 20-mer peptide, with topical imiquimod. What these receptors recognize is not known. Here immunoSEQ multiplex PCR was the method, and the copy in TCRdb shows in-frame clones only, minus some. There are about 51,000 clones in the sample; around 80% occur only once, and around 4.9% lies in the top ten. The specimen comprised PBMCs, sampled from a glioma patient whose treatment included an IDH1 peptide vaccine. These receptors came from a middle-aged man with glioma.

The gene calls are TRBV14 and TRBJ2-2; D tentatively fits TRBD1 or TRBD2 (5 bases each). Trimming removed 6 bases from V and 4 bases from J, with 12 bases in between. CDR3 length equals 14 residues. Germline lookup yields CDR1 SGHDN and CDR2 FVKESK. The CDR3 reads CASRAGAGTGELFF. The CDR3, as DNA: TGTGCCAGCAGAGCCGGGGCAGGCACCGGGGAGCTGTTTTTT.

The chain combines TRBV6-5 with TRBJ2-2, with 10 nucleotides matching TRBD2. V lost 0 bases and J lost 4; bases outside the gene matches: 2. The germline CDR1 and CDR2 sequences are MNHEY and SVGAGI. The CDR3 has 16 amino acids. The CDR3 nucleotides are TGTGCCAGCAGTTACTCGAGCGGGGGGGCCACCGGGGAGCTGTTTTTT. It is translated as CASSYSSGGATGELFF.

This clone was recorded once. The chain employs TRBV4-1 and TRBJ2-3, with D uncertain. Per the germline V gene, CDR1 is MGHRA and CDR2 is YSYEKL. The CDR3 contains 16 residues. Trimming shortened V by 0 bases and J by 4 bases, and 14 bases separated the two germline ends. For the CDR3, the DNA is TGCGCCAGCAGCCAAGAGGGTCGGCAGGCCCCAGATACGCAGTATTTT. Translating it yields CASSQEGRQAPDTQYF.

This clone was picked up a small number of times. DNA for the CDR3: TGTGCCAGCAGTTTTACAGGGGGCCTTAATGAAAAACTGTTTTTT. This translates into CASSFTGGLNEKLFF. The J gene is TRBJ1-4, the V gene TRBV6-5, with 9 bases aligning to TRBD1. The CDR3 runs 15 residues. Trimming removed 4 bases from V and 4 bases from J; junction bases left unmatched: 4. The V gene's germline CDR1 is MNHEY and CDR2 SVGAGI.

The V call is TRBV28, the J call TRBJ2-7, with 7 bases that match TRBD1. Germline V lookup: CDR1 MDHEN, CDR2 SYDVKM. This CDR3 comprises 13 residues. Trimming at V came to 7 bases and at J to 3 bases, leaving 6 bases not matched to a gene. DNA of the CDR3: TGTGCCAGCAACTGGTCAGGGGGCTACGAGCAGTACTTC. It codes for CASNWSGGYEQYF.

This chain uses TRBV14 with TRBJ2-7; perhaps TRBD1 as D (5 bases). CDR1 and CDR2 (germline): SGHDN, FVKESK. V lost 2 bases, J lost 3 bases, and 17 bases lay in between. This CDR3 has 16 residues. The CDR3 region is CASSQTRNRNFYEQYF. Here the CDR3 DNA reads TGTGCCAGCAGCCAAACGAGGAACAGGAACTTCTACGAGCAGTACTTC.

This clone has a handful of counts. This chain joins TRBV30 and TRBJ1-1; 10 bases match TRBD1. The CDR3 extends over 13 amino acids. Germline CDR1 reads GTSNPN; CDR2 reads SVGIG (reference sequence). V was pared by 5 bases and J by 3 bases, with 3 bases of the junction left unmatched. The CDR3 DNA reads TGTGCCTGGTCGGACAGGGGGGACACTGAAGCTTTCTTT. Amino acids: CAWSDRGDTEAFF.

This clone was seen only a few times. The chain couples TRBV9 to TRBJ2-7; tentatively, D is TRBD2 (6 bases). The CDR3 totals 15 residues. The V gene lost 0 bases and the J gene lost 6 bases, with 16 bases spanning the gap. Germline V CDR1 and CDR2: SGDLS, YYNGEE. CDR3 protein: CASSVAGDWASEQYF. The CDR3 DNA reads TGTGCCAGCAGCGTAGCTGGGGACTGGGCCAGCGAGCAGTACTTC.

The table lists this clone with a count of one. The rearrangement joins TRBV10-3 to TRBJ1-5, with D maybe TRBD1 (5 bases). V gave up 3 bases and J gave up 6 bases, with 15 bases separating them. From germline, CDR1 is ENHRY and CDR2 SYGVKD. The CDR3 is made up of 15 amino acids. As DNA, the CDR3 is TGTGCCATCAGTGAAGGGGCGGGAATGGGTCAGCCCCAGCATTTT. It codes for CAISEGAGMGQPQHF.

The rearrangement links TRBV7-3 to TRBJ2-5, with a possible D match to TRBD2 (6 bases). Germline CDR1 reads SGHTA; CDR2 reads FQGTGA. There are 13 residues in the CDR3. V lost 5 bases, J lost 9 bases, and 16 bases lay in between. The CDR3 loop is CASSPLRGEAQYF. The DNA of the CDR3 is TGTGCCAGCAGCCCCCTCCGCGGGGAGGCCCAGTACTTC.

The chain is built from TRBV7-2 and TRBJ1-2; 7 bases line up with TRBD1. There are 14 residues in the CDR3. Germline-derived CDR1 and CDR2 are SGHTA and FQGNSA. Trimming at V came to 2 bases and at J to 2 bases, leaving 2 bases not matched to a gene. CDR3: CASSLSGQNYGYTF. Here the CDR3 DNA reads TGTGCCAGCAGCTTATCGGGACAGAACTATGGCTACACCTTC. Drawing the rest from reference TRBV7-2 and TRBJ1-2, the complete variable domain is GAGVSQSPSNKVTEKGKDVELRCDPISGHTALYWYRQSLGQGLEFLIYFQGNSAPDKSGLPSDRFSAERTGGSVSTLTIQRTQQEDSAVYLCASSLSGQNYGYTFGSGTRLTVV.

This clone was seen a handful of times. This chain connects TRBV7-9 to TRBJ2-5, with TRBD1 identical over 7 bases. Germline V gene sequence: CDR1 SEHNR, CDR2 FQNEAQ (reference sequence). This CDR3 is built from 15 residues. Unmatched junction bases numbered 11, after V lost 5 bases and J lost 5 bases. The CDR3: CASSLLEGGGETQYF. The CDR3 coding sequence is TGTGCCAGCAGCCTCTTGGAAGGGGGCGGGGAGACCCAGTACTTC.

V is TRBV11-2 and J is TRBJ1-2; possibly TRBD1 for D (5 bases). Trimming removed 5 bases from V and 7 bases from J, with 14 bases in between. The CDR3 runs 13 residues. Germline V CDR1 and CDR2: SGHAT, FQNNGV. CDR3 DNA sequence: TGTGCCAGCAGCATCGGGGGAGTGGCTGGCTACACCTTC. This encodes CASSIGGVAGYTF.

V usage is TRBV28 and J usage is TRBJ1-5; D possibly corresponds to TRBD1 (6 bases). The CDR3 loop spans 14 amino acids. Germline V gives CDR1 MDHEN, CDR2 SYDVKM. Trimming took 2 bases from V and 3 from J, leaving 8 bases between them. The chain's CDR3 is CASSLGQYNQPQHF. As DNA, the CDR3 is TGTGCCAGCAGTTTAGGACAGTACAATCAGCCCCAGCATTTT. Drawing the rest from reference TRBV28 and TRBJ1-5, the complete variable domain is DVKVTQSSRYLVKRTGEKVFLECVQDMDHENMFWYRQDPGLGLRLIYFSYDVKMKEKGDIPEGYSVSREKKERFSLILESASTNQTSMYLCASSLGQYNQPQHFGDGTRLSIL.

V is TRBV5-1 and J is TRBJ2-7; D call uncertain. This CDR3 is built from 13 residues. Trimming shortened V by 0 bases and J by 2 bases, and 6 bases separated the two germline ends. Per germline, CDR1 SGHRS and CDR2 YFSETQ. The CDR3 is CASSLEGTYEQYF. The CDR3 bases are TGCGCCAGCAGCTTGGAAGGAACCTACGAGCAGTACTTC.

This clone came up once. The chain is built from TRBV10-1 and TRBJ2-3, with 7 positions matching TRBD1. Per the germline V gene, CDR1 is WNHNN and CDR2 is SYGVQD (reference sequence). CDR3 length: 12 amino acids. V lost 3 bases and J lost 13; bases outside the gene matches: 7. The CDR3 is CASSDTTGSEYF. In DNA form, the CDR3 reads TGCGCCAGCAGTGATACGACAGGGTCTGAGTATTTT.

This chain joins TRBV10-3 and TRBJ2-3; 12 positions match TRBD2. With V trimmed by 3 bases and J by 0 bases, 10 bases remained unmatched. This CDR3 is built from 19 residues. Germline V gene lookup returns CDR1 ENHRY and CDR2 SYGVKD. CDR3 nucleotides: TGTGCCATCAGTGACTTGGTGTCTAGCGGGGGGGACAGCACAGATACGCAGTATTTT. Its translation: CAISDLVSSGGDSTDTQYF.

The chain combines TRBV5-1 with TRBJ1-2; 11 bases are a match to TRBD1. This CDR3 has 17 residues. V shed 0 bases, J shed 4 bases, and the junction held 8 bases outside the gene matches. Germline CDR1 SGHRS, CDR2 YFSETQ. The DNA for the CDR3 is TGCGCCAGCAGCTTGGGTGGACAGGGGGCGCGATCCTATGGCTACACCTTC. It yields the protein CASSLGGQGARSYGYTF. Full variable domain (remainder filled in from reference TRBV5-1 and TRBJ1-2): KAGVTQTPRYLIKTRGQQVTLSCSPISGHRSVSWYQQTPGQGLQFLFEYFSETQRNKGNFPGRFSGRQFSNSRSEMNVSTLELGDSALYLCASSLGGQGARSYGYTFGSGTRLTVV.

V gene TRBV5-1 combines with J gene TRBJ2-2; a possible D gene is TRBD1 (5 bases). The CDR3 sequence is 15 residues long. The germline V gene encodes CDR1 SGHRS and CDR2 YFSETQ. V lost 3 bases and J lost 4, with 13 bases in between. CDR3 protein: CASSSSGLTTGELFF. The CDR3 DNA reads TGCGCCAGCAGCTCCTCAGGGTTGACCACCGGGGAGCTGTTTTTT.

The chain couples TRBV18 to TRBJ1-1; a possible D gene is TRBD1 (5 bases). CDR3 length equals 12 residues. V was cut by 2 bases and J by 7 bases, with 8 bases left in between. Per the germline V gene, CDR1 is KGHSH and CDR2 is LQKENI. In DNA form, the CDR3 reads TGTGCCAGCTCACCAAGGGGACTTGAAGCTTTCTTT. This codes for CASSPRGLEAFF. Using reference TRBV18 and TRBJ1-1 for the parts outside the CDR3, the full variable domain is NAGVMQNPRHLVRRRGQEARLRCSPMKGHSHVYWYRQLPEEGLKFMVYLQKENIIDESGMPKERFSAEFPKEGPSILRIQQVVRGDSAAYFCASSPRGLEAFFGQGTRLTVV.

The rearrangement uses TRBV5-1 and TRBJ2-3, with D perhaps TRBD2 (5 bases). The CDR3 is 14 amino acids. The V end lost 0 bases, the J end lost 5 bases, and 10 bases lay between the germline ends. Germline V gene sequence: CDR1 SGHRS, CDR2 YFSETQ. CDR3 in amino acids: CASSLASGEDTQYF. The CDR3 DNA reads as TGCGCCAGCAGCTTGGCCTCCGGGGAAGATACGCAGTATTTT.

This clone was detected only a few times. V usage is TRBV5-5 and J usage is TRBJ1-1; D remains ambiguous. Germline-derived CDR1 and CDR2 are SGHKS and YYEKEE (reference sequence). V was pared by 4 bases and J by 2 bases, with 6 bases between. The CDR3 totals 12 residues. The CDR3 here is CASSRRNTEAFF. CDR3 nucleotide sequence: TGTGCCAGCAGCCGGAGAAACACTGAAGCTTTCTTT. The full variable domain, completed using reference TRBV5-5 and TRBJ1-1, is DAGVTQSPTHLIKTRGQQVTLRCSPISGHKSVSWYQQVLGQGPQFIFQYYEKEERGRGNFPDRFSARQFPNYSSELNVNALLLGDSALYLCASSRRNTEAFFGQGTRLTVV.